The 4 T cell receptor beta chains below come from one sample, sequenced in a study of shared clonotypes between healthy human individuals. TCRdb keeps only in-frame clones here, not all; method: immunoSEQ multiplex PCR. The profile shows some 790,000 clones, 55% to 75% of them singletons. The sample was memory CD4+ T cells sorted from blood. Sample subset: CD45RA-negative fraction. The receptor set was obtained from a woman between 25 and 40 years old in good health.

The rearrangement links TRBV6-6 to TRBJ1-5, with unresolved D. The CDR3 has 14 amino acids. Trimming left V 6 bases short and J 0 bases short, with 9 bases between. In germline, CDR1 is MNHNY, CDR2 SVGAGI (reference sequence). In DNA, the CDR3 is TGTGCCAGCAGGGCAGTTTATAGCAATCAGCCCCAGCATTTT. This gives the protein CASRAVYSNQPQHF.

The genes are TRBV6-5 and TRBJ1-6; possibly TRBD1 for D (5 bases). With 0 bases removed from V and 10 bases from J, the gap between germline ends came to 13 bases. Germline assignment: CDR1 MNHEY and CDR2 SVGAGI. CDR3 length: 15 residues. The CDR3 DNA is TGTGCCAGCAGTTACTCTACAGGTCTTGGGTCACCCCTCCACTTT. Its translation: CASSYSTGLGSPLHF.

This clone has a single count. The J gene is TRBJ2-7, the V gene TRBV6-6, with D maybe TRBD1 (6 bases). Trimming took 8 bases from V and 2 from J, leaving 19 bases between them. The CDR3 runs to 15 residues. In germline, CDR1 is MNHNY, CDR2 SVGAGI (reference sequence). DNA of the CDR3: TGTGCCAGCGCCTCCGTCGGTGGGGGCACCTACGAGCAGTACTTC. Translating gives CASASVGGGTYEQYF.

This clone has a handful of counts. The chain uses TRBV7-9 and TRBJ1-2; the D gene is possibly TRBD1 (6 bases). The CDR3 loop spans 12 amino acids. Germline V CDR1 and CDR2: SEHNR, FQNEAQ (reference sequence). Trimming left V 2 bases short and J 6 bases short, with 7 bases between. The CDR3 reads CASSLSGDGYTF. Here the CDR3 DNA reads TGTGCCAGCAGCTTATCAGGGGATGGCTACACCTTC.